The 30 T cell receptor beta chains given below trace back to one sample, sequenced in a study of blood T cell repertoires in COVID-19. TCRdb's table, derived via immunoSEQ multiplex PCR, lists solely in-frame clones and lacks some. The table shows 150,000 or so clones, with 82% occurring only once. The material sequenced was PBMCs or T cells enriched from blood (not recorded which). The receptors stem from a man aged 50 or older who had recovered from COVID-19.

The rearrangement uses TRBV5-1 and TRBJ2-1, with 10 bases fitting TRBD1. From germline, CDR1 is SGHRS and CDR2 YFSETQ. The CDR3 is made up of 15 amino acids. V lost 4 bases and J lost 4; bases outside the gene matches: 5. Written as DNA, the CDR3 is TGCGCCAGCAGCACAAGGACAGGGGGGTACAATGAGCAGTTCTTC. It yields the protein CASSTRTGGYNEQFF.

The chain is built from TRBV5-1 and TRBJ2-5; TRBD2 matches at 8 bases. The junction had 6 bases not matched to a gene; V was cut back by 3 bases and J by 2 bases. CDR3 length equals 15 residues. From germline, CDR1 is SGHRS and CDR2 YFSETQ. The DNA of the CDR3 is TGCGCCAGCAGCTCCAATATAGCGGGGCAAGAGACCCAGTACTTC. Its translation is CASSSNIAGQETQYF. Full variable domain (missing parts from reference TRBV5-1 and TRBJ2-5): KAGVTQTPRYLIKTRGQQVTLSCSPISGHRSVSWYQQTPGQGLQFLFEYFSETQRNKGNFPGRFSGRQFSNSRSEMNVSTLELGDSALYLCASSSNIAGQETQYFGPGTRLLVL.

V gene TRBV10-3 combines with J gene TRBJ2-2; TRBD2 aligns across 8 bases. Germline CDR1 reads ENHRY; CDR2 reads SYGVKD. V dropped 4 bases and J dropped 4; count of bases not matched to a gene: 5. This CDR3 spans 15 amino acids. The CDR3 sequence is CAISAGGRITGELFF. In nucleotides, the CDR3 is TGTGCCATCAGTGCGGGGGGGCGGATCACCGGGGAGCTGTTTTTT.

This clone was recorded once. This chain connects TRBV28 to TRBJ1-5; D is ambiguous. The CDR3 contains 12 residues. V gave up 3 bases and J gave up 7 bases, with 7 bases separating them. Germline loops: CDR1 MDHEN, CDR2 SYDVKM. The CDR3 DNA sequence: TGTGCCAGCAGTTTTAGGAGGCAGCCCCAGCATTTT. This codes for CASSFRRQPQHF.

The sample holds one count of this clone. The chain uses TRBV28 and TRBJ2-2, with 8 bases that match TRBD1. The V gene end was trimmed by 2 bases and the J gene end by 4 bases; junction bases not matched to a gene: 6. The CDR3 contains 16 residues. Germline V gene data show CDR1 as MDHEN and CDR2 as SYDVKM. The CDR3 nucleotides read TGTGCCAGCAGTTTAATGACAGGGGTCAGCACCGGGGAGCTGTTTTTT. Translated, it gives CASSLMTGVSTGELFF.

The V gene is TRBV18, the J gene TRBJ2-3, with 12 bases aligning to TRBD1. This CDR3 is built from 16 residues. Germline assignment: CDR1 KGHSH and CDR2 LQKENI. The J segment lost 6 bases and the V segment lost 3 bases, leaving 7 bases of the junction unmatched. The chain's CDR3 is CASSPRDRGLGDTQYF. In DNA, the CDR3 is TGTGCCAGCTCACCCCGGGACAGGGGGCTGGGGGATACGCAGTATTTT.

CDR3 DNA: TGTGCCAGCAGTCCTACGACAGGCTCCTACGAGCAGTACTTC. Its protein is CASSPTTGSYEQYF. This chain joins TRBV28 and TRBJ2-7; possibly TRBD1 for D (6 bases). The CDR3 loop spans 14 amino acids. Germline V gene data show CDR1 as MDHEN and CDR2 as SYDVKM. Between the trimmed V and J ends, which lost 5 bases and 0 bases, there was a span of 11 bases.

V is TRBV5-4 and J is TRBJ2-2; TRBD1 aligns across 7 bases. The CDR3 has 16 amino acids. The V gene's germline CDR1 is SGHNT and CDR2 YYREEE (reference sequence). V shed 2 bases, J shed 4 bases, and the junction held 8 bases outside the gene matches. The CDR3 region is CASSFEGAFGTGELFF. The CDR3, as DNA: TGTGCCAGCAGCTTTGAGGGGGCGTTTGGCACCGGGGAGCTGTTTTTT.

CDR3 protein: CASSPFRGGSKYNEQFF. The CDR3 region has the DNA TGTGCCAGCAGCCCATTTCGGGGGGGTTCTAAGTACAATGAGCAGTTCTTC. The chain couples TRBV11-2 to TRBJ2-1; 8 bases fit TRBD2. Trimming removed 5 bases from V and 4 bases from J; junction bases left unmatched: 13. Germline V gene lookup returns CDR1 SGHAT and CDR2 FQNNGV. CDR3 length equals 17 residues.

DNA for the CDR3: TGTGCCAGCAGCTTAGTCAGGACAGGGGGCACTTCACCCCTCCACTTT. Protein product: CASSLVRTGGTSPLHF. The chain couples TRBV7-2 to TRBJ1-6, with TRBD1 identical over 11 bases. Germline V gene sequence: CDR1 SGHTA, CDR2 FQGNSA. The V gene end was trimmed by 1 base and the J gene end by 9 bases; junction bases not matched to a gene: 5. The CDR3 covers 16 residues.

This clone was counted only a few times. The chain carries TRBV30 and TRBJ1-3; tentative D call: TRBD1 (6 bases). Germline loops: CDR1 GTSNPN, CDR2 SVGIG (reference sequence). V was trimmed by 7 bases and J by 2 bases, leaving 12 bases between them. The CDR3 extends over 13 amino acids. The CDR3 DNA is TGTGCCTCCCTACAGGGAACTGGAAACACCATATATTTT. This encodes CASLQGTGNTIYF.

This clone showed up just a few times. The chain employs TRBV19 and TRBJ2-3, with 8 bases matching TRBD2. CDR3 length: 15 residues. The V and J ends lost 5 bases and 6 bases, in that order; junction bases with no gene match: 10. Germline CDR1 is LNHDA and CDR2 is SQIVND (reference sequence). The CDR3 DNA reads TGTGCCAGTAGTCGCGGTTACGCTAGCGGGGATACGCAGTATTTT. It encodes CASSRGYASGDTQYF.

This chain links TRBV2 with TRBJ2-7; TRBD1 agrees at 8 bases. V gave up 6 bases and J gave up 2 bases; unmatched junction bases: 3. The CDR3 is 13 amino acids. Germline V gives CDR1 SNHLY, CDR2 FYNNEI. This chain's CDR3 is CASSGQGAYEQYF. CDR3 DNA sequence: TGTGCCAGCAGCGGACAGGGAGCCTACGAGCAGTACTTC.

In its sample, this clone was seen a few times. The chain uses TRBV28 and TRBJ1-2, with D uncertain. Germline V gene data show CDR1 as MDHEN and CDR2 as SYDVKM. The CDR3 is 14 residues long. V was pared by 5 bases and J by 4 bases, with 14 bases between. The CDR3 loop reads CASSPHEALYGYTF. The CDR3 DNA sequence: TGTGCCAGCAGTCCCCATGAAGCACTCTATGGCTACACCTTC.

DNA for the CDR3: TGTGCCAGCTCACCCCAGGGAAACCAAGAGACCCAGTACTTC. This codes for CASSPQGNQETQYF. J is TRBJ2-5 and V is TRBV18; the D gene is possibly TRBD1 (5 bases). V was cut by 3 bases and J by 0 bases, with 8 bases left in between. The CDR3 is 14 amino acids. Germline V gene lookup returns CDR1 KGHSH and CDR2 LQKENI.

J is TRBJ2-7 and V is TRBV24-1; tentative D call: TRBD1 (5 bases). Germline V gene lookup returns CDR1 KGHDR and CDR2 SFDVKD. This CDR3 contains 15 residues. V was clipped by 4 bases and J by 3 bases, with 15 bases between them. This CDR3 reads CATSDPVRGNYEQYF. CDR3 sequence (DNA): TGTGCCACCAGTGACCCAGTTAGGGGTAACTACGAGCAGTACTTC.

The chain links TRBV25-1 to TRBJ2-3, with TRBD2 as a possible D gene (6 bases). V was clipped by 6 bases and J by 1 base, with 17 bases between them. The length of the CDR3 is 16 residues. CDR1 MGHDK and CDR2 SYGVNS come from the germline V gene. The CDR3 bases are TGTGCCAGCAGCATAACCCCGGAGGGGCGCACAGATACGCAGTATTTT. It translates to CASSITPEGRTDTQYF. The full variable domain, in which reference TRBV25-1 and TRBJ2-3 provide the parts outside the CDR3, is EADIYQTPRYLVIGTGKKITLECSQTMGHDKMYWYQQDPGMELHLIHYSYGVNSTEKGDLSSESTVSRIRTEHFPLTLESARPSHTSQYLCASSITPEGRTDTQYFGPGTRLTVL.

The chain couples TRBV7-9 to TRBJ1-2, with 7 bases identical to TRBD1. Germline CDR1 reads SEHNR; CDR2 reads FQNEAQ (reference sequence). The CDR3 has 15 amino acids. Trimming took 1 base from V and 4 from J; bases not matched to a gene: 6. The CDR3 sequence: CASSLEITGAYGYTF. The CDR3 coding sequence is TGTGCCAGCAGCTTAGAAATAACAGGGGCCTATGGCTACACCTTC.

The chain uses TRBV4-1 and TRBJ1-5, with TRBD1 matching 9 bases. V lost 0 bases to trimming and J lost 5 bases; unmatched junction nucleotides: 5. This CDR3 has 16 amino acids. CDR1 is MGHRA, CDR2 YSYEKL, per germline. CDR3 coding DNA: TGCGCCAGCAGCCAAGAGGGGGGGACAGGGTATCAGCCCCAGCATTTT. It codes for CASSQEGGTGYQPQHF.

The chain uses TRBV24-1 and TRBJ2-5; 10 bases match TRBD2. V gave up 5 bases and J gave up 5 bases; unmatched junction bases: 7. CDR1 and CDR2 from the germline V gene are KGHDR and SFDVKD. The CDR3 extends over 15 amino acids. The CDR3 loop reads CATSVASGGRETQYF. CDR3 nucleotides: TGTGCCACCAGTGTTGCTAGCGGGGGTCGGGAGACCCAGTACTTC.

The chain carries TRBV9 and TRBJ2-1; 7 bases line up with TRBD2. The length of the CDR3 is 15 residues. V was clipped by 3 bases and J by 8 bases; unmatched bases: 11. The germline gives CDR1 SGDLS, CDR2 YYNGEE. The CDR3 loop reads CASSAGTIIEDEQFF. Here the CDR3 DNA reads TGTGCCAGCAGCGCGGGGACTATTATAGAGGATGAGCAGTTCTTC.

This chain joins TRBV29-1 and TRBJ1-2, with D possibly being TRBD1 (5 bases). CDR1 and CDR2 from the germline V gene are SQVTM and ANQGSEA. V shed 4 bases and J shed 6 bases, with 15 bases lying between them. This CDR3 contains 13 residues. The CDR3 loop reads CSVAPDRVNGYTF. CDR3 nucleotides: TGCAGCGTTGCCCCCGACAGAGTGAATGGCTACACCTTC.

As DNA, the CDR3 is TGCGCCAGCAGCTTGATCAGGGGAGAGACCCAGTACTTC. Translating it yields CASSLIRGETQYF. The gene calls are TRBV5-1 and TRBJ2-5; D perhaps matches TRBD1 (6 bases). V was shortened by 1 base and J by 4 bases, with 8 bases between the two germline ends. Germline V gene sequence: CDR1 SGHRS, CDR2 YFSETQ. CDR3 length: 13 amino acids.

This chain links TRBV9 with TRBJ2-1, with D unresolved. The CDR3 runs 12 residues. The V and J ends lost 3 bases and 14 bases respectively, with 15 bases between them. The V gene's germline CDR1 is SGDLS and CDR2 YYNGEE. CDR3 region: CASSALDSLKFF. The CDR3 coding sequence is TGTGCCAGCAGCGCGCTAGATTCTCTCAAGTTCTTC. Filled out from reference TRBV9 and TRBJ2-1, the complete variable domain reads DSGVTQTPKHLITATGQRVTLRCSPRSGDLSVYWYQQSLDQGLQFLIQYYNGEERAKGNILERFSAQQFPDLHSELNLSSLELGDSALYFCASSALDSLKFFGPGTRLTVL.

This chain joins TRBV2 and TRBJ2-3; 7 nucleotides match TRBD2. Germline V gives CDR1 SNHLY, CDR2 FYNNEI. The CDR3 consists of 13 residues. With V trimmed by 10 bases and J by 4 bases, 8 bases remained unmatched. CDR3 DNA: TGTGCCACAGGACTAGTTTCTCCAGATACGCAGTATTTT. This encodes CATGLVSPDTQYF.

As to this clone: Other DNA variants within this sample encode the same CDR3. This chain uses TRBV7-3 with TRBJ1-1; TRBD1 is a possible D gene (6 bases). Germline V lookup: CDR1 SGHTA, CDR2 FQGTGA. The germline V and J ends were trimmed by 5 bases and 1 base, with 8 bases remaining between them. CDR3 length: 13 amino acids. The CDR3 loop reads CASSLQGNTEAFF. The CDR3 DNA follows: TGTGCCAGCAGCCTACAGGGGAACACTGAAGCTTTCTTT.

This chain connects TRBV6-5 to TRBJ2-7; 11 bases are a match to TRBD1. With 4 bases clipped from V and 6 bases from J, the junction kept 5 bases outside the gene matches. This CDR3 comprises 14 residues. Per the germline V gene, CDR1 is MNHEY and CDR2 is SVGAGI. CDR3 DNA: TGTGCCAGCAGTTCAGGACAGGGGGCGGGCGAGCAGTACTTC. Amino acid sequence: CASSSGQGAGEQYF.

The chain carries TRBV11-2 and TRBJ2-3, with TRBD2 identical over 8 bases. The CDR3 covers 14 residues. CDR1 and CDR2 from the germline V gene are SGHAT and FQNNGV. J gave up 6 bases and V 3 bases, and 5 bases lay outside the gene matches. CDR3: CASSFPGLVDTQYF. The CDR3 DNA reads TGTGCCAGCAGCTTCCCGGGACTAGTGGATACGCAGTATTTT.

The chain is built from TRBV19 and TRBJ1-2; the match to TRBD1 covers 7 bases. The V gene end was trimmed by 5 bases and the J gene end by 2 bases; junction bases not matched to a gene: 2. The germline CDR1 and CDR2 sequences are LNHDA and SQIVND (reference sequence). CDR3 length: 13 residues. The CDR3 DNA sequence: TGTGCCAGTAGTGTGGGACAGAACTATGGCTACACCTTC. Translating gives CASSVGQNYGYTF. Based on the CDR3 plus reference TRBV19 and TRBJ1-2, the full variable domain is DGGITQSPKYLFRKEGQNVTLSCEQNLNHDAMYWYRQDPGQGLRLIYYSQIVNDFQKGDIAEGYSVSREKKESFPLTVTSAQKNPTAFYLCASSVGQNYGYTFGSGTRLTVV.

The genes are TRBV7-9 and TRBJ1-5; maybe TRBD1 (6 bases). Trimming took off 1 base at V and 5 bases at J, with 15 bases between the two ends. The CDR3 length is 16 residues. Germline CDR1 is SEHNR and CDR2 is FQNEAQ (reference sequence). The CDR3 coding sequence is TGTGCCAGCAGCTTAGAAGGTCATGCAGGGGATCAGCCCCAGCATTTT. It is translated as CASSLEGHAGDQPQHF.